The rows below give T cell receptor beta chains drawn from one sample of a study of OX40 agonist ivuxolimab in advanced cancers. Repertoires were generated with immunoSEQ multiplex PCR, while TCRdb's copy carries only in-frame clones and drops some. Here the sample spans over 25,000 clones, around 79% being singletons. This specimen was CD4+ or CD8+ T cells sorted from blood, taken in a trial of the OX40 agonist ivuxolimab. The receptors originated from an adult with an advanced solid tumor such as melanoma, head and neck, liver or kidney cancer. The CDR3 runs from the conserved cysteine through the conserved F or W. Fields, in order: D gene, CDR3 length, J gene, V gene, clone size, CDR3 DNA, CDR3 protein. D genes are given only for firm matches. The size field is filled for only some rows; it gives once, few, many or a size class.

d_gene: NA
len: 17
j_gene: TRBJ2-7
v_gene: TRBV5-6
abundance: NA
CDR3nt: TGTGCCAGCAGCTTGGTAACCGGGTCAGAAAATCCCTACGAGCAGTACTTC
CDR3aa: CASSLVTGSENPYEQYF

d_gene: NA
len: 11
j_gene: TRBJ1-1
v_gene: TRBV11-2
abundance: NA
CDR3nt: TGTGCCAGCAGCTTCCGGTTTGAAGCTTTCTTT
CDR3aa: CASSFRFEAFF

d_gene: TRBD1
len: 18
j_gene: TRBJ1-1
v_gene: TRBV30
abundance: once
CDR3nt: TGTGCCTGGAGTGTAGAGCCACAGGGGTCGACAGGAGACACTGAAGCTTTCTTT
CDR3aa: CAWSVEPQGSTGDTEAFF

d_gene: NA
len: 14
j_gene: TRBJ2-3
v_gene: TRBV7-9
abundance: NA
CDR3nt: TGTGCCAGCAGCAAACCCGGGACGGTGAATACGCAGTATTTT
CDR3aa: CASSKPGTVNTQYF

d_gene: NA
len: 15
j_gene: TRBJ2-5
v_gene: TRBV28
abundance: NA
CDR3nt: TGTGCCAGCAGTTTAGGGTTCGTGCGGGGAGAGACCCAGTACTTC
CDR3aa: CASSLGFVRGETQYF

d_gene: TRBD2
len: 15
j_gene: TRBJ2-7
v_gene: TRBV7-9
abundance: NA
CDR3nt: TGTGCCAGCAGCTTGGTACTAGCGGGAGCCTACGAGCAGTACTTC
CDR3aa: CASSLVLAGAYEQYF

d_gene: NA
len: 15
j_gene: TRBJ1-2
v_gene: TRBV5-5
abundance: NA
CDR3nt: TGTGCCAGCAGCTTGACCCAAACAGGGCTCGGTGGCTACACCTTC
CDR3aa: CASSLTQTGLGGYTF

d_gene: NA
len: 16
j_gene: TRBJ1-3
v_gene: TRBV4-2
abundance: NA
CDR3nt: TGTGCCAGCAGCCCGGGTGTGGCCCCCTCTGGAAACACCATATATTTT
CDR3aa: CASSPGVAPSGNTIYF

d_gene: NA
len: 16
j_gene: TRBJ2-2
v_gene: TRBV2
abundance: NA
CDR3nt: TGTGCCAGCAGGGACTTCGGTAGCGCTTACACCGGGGAGCTGTTTTTT
CDR3aa: CASRDFGSAYTGELFF

d_gene: TRBD1
len: 15
j_gene: TRBJ2-2
v_gene: TRBV5-6
abundance: NA
CDR3nt: TGTGCCAGCAGCTTGGGACAGGGGTACACCGGGGAGCTGTTTTTT
CDR3aa: CASSLGQGYTGELFF

d_gene: NA
len: 17
j_gene: TRBJ2-1
v_gene: TRBV7-3
abundance: NA
CDR3nt: TGTGCCAGCAGCTTAACGAGGGGATTTCGCTCCTACAATGAGCAGTTCTTC
CDR3aa: CASSLTRGFRSYNEQFF

d_gene: NA
len: 14
j_gene: TRBJ2-3
v_gene: TRBV7-9
abundance: NA
CDR3nt: TGTGCCAGCAGCTTAGGACTAGGCAGAGATACGCAGTATTTT
CDR3aa: CASSLGLGRDTQYF

d_gene: TRBD2
len: 19
j_gene: TRBJ2-4
v_gene: TRBV18
abundance: NA
CDR3nt: TGTGCCAGCTCACCATCGACTAGCGGGAAGTTAATCGCCAAAAACATTCAGTACTTC
CDR3aa: CASSPSTSGKLIAKNIQYF

d_gene: TRBD2
len: 14
j_gene: TRBJ2-7
v_gene: TRBV10-2
abundance: once
CDR3nt: TGCGCCAGCGACAGTTCTAGCGGTTCCTACGAGCAGTACTTC
CDR3aa: CASDSSSGSYEQYF

d_gene: TRBD1
len: 14
j_gene: TRBJ1-2
v_gene: TRBV27
abundance: NA
CDR3nt: TGTGCCAGCAGTTTCAGGGGGGAAGGATATGGCTACACCTTC
CDR3aa: CASSFRGEGYGYTF

d_gene: NA
len: 13
j_gene: TRBJ2-1
v_gene: TRBV7-9
abundance: NA
CDR3nt: TGTGCCAGCAGCGGACTGTCCTACAATGAGCAGTTCTTC
CDR3aa: CASSGLSYNEQFF